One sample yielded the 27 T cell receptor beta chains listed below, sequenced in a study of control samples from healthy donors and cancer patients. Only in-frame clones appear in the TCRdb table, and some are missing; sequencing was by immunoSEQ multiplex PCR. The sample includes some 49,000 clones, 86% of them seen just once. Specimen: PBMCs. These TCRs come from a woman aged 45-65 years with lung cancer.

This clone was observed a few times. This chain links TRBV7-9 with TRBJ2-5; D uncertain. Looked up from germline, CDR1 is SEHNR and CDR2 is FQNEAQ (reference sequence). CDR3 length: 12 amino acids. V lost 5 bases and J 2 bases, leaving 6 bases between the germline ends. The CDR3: CASSPAQETQYF. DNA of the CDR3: TGTGCCAGCAGCCCTGCTCAAGAGACCCAGTACTTC.

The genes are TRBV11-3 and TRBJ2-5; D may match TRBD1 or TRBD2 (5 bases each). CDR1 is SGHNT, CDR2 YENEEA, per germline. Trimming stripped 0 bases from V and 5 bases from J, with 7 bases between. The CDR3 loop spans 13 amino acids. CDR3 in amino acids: CASSLEGVETQYF. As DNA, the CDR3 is TGTGCCAGCAGCTTAGAGGGGGTTGAGACCCAGTACTTC.

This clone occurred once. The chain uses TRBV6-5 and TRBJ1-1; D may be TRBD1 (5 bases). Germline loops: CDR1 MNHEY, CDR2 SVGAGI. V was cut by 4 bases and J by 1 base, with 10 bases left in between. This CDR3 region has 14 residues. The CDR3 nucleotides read TGTGCCAGCAGTTCAGGGCCGCGGAACACTGAAGCTTTCTTT. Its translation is CASSSGPRNTEAFF.

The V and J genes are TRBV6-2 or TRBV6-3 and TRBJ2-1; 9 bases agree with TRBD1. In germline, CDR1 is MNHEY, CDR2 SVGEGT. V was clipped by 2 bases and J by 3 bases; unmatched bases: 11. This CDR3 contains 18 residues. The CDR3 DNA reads TGTGCCAGCAGTTACATACCGGGACAGGGAATTTTCTACAATGAGCAGTTCTTC. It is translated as CASSYIPGQGIFYNEQFF.

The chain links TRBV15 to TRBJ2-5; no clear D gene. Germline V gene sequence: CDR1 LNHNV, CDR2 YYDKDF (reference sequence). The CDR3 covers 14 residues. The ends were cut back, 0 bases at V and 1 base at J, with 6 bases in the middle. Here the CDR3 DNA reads TGTGCCACCAGCAGAGAGGGTAGCCAAGAGACCCAGTACTTC. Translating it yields CATSREGSQETQYF.

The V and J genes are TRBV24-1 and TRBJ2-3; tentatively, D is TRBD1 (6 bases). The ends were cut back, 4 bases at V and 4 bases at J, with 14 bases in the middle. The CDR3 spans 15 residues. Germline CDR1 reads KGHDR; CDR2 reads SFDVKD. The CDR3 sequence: CATSDPTGPADTQYF. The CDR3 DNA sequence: TGTGCCACCAGTGACCCAACAGGGCCCGCAGATACGCAGTATTTT.

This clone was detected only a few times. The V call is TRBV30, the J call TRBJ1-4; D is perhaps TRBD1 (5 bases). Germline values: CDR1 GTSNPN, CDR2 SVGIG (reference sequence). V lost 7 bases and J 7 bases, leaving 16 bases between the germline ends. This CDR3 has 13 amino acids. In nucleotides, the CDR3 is TGTGCCTTTAATCCCCGAAGGGGTGAAAAACTGTTTTTT. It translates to CAFNPRRGEKLFF. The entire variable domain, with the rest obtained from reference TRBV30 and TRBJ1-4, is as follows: SQTIHQWPATLVQPVGSPLSLECTVEGTSNPNLYWYRQAAGRGLQLLFYSVGIGQISSEVPQNLSASRPQDRQFILSSKKLLLSDSGFYLCAFNPRRGEKLFFGSGTQLSVL.

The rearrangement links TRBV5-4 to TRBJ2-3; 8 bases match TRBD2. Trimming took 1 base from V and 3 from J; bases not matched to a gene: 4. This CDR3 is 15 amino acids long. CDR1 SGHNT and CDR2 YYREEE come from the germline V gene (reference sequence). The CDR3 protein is CASSLTSGSTDTQYF. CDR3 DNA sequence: TGTGCCAGCAGCTTGACCAGCGGGAGTACAGATACGCAGTATTTT.

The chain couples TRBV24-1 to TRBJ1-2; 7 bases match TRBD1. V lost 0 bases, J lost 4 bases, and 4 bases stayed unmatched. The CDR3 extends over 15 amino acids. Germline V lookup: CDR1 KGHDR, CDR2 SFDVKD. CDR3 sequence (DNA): TGTGCCACCAGTGATTTGACAGGGGAACCCTATGGCTACACCTTC. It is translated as CATSDLTGEPYGYTF.

CDR3 DNA: TGTGCCAGCAGCACAGGTTTAACTAACTATGGCTACACCTTC. Translation: CASSTGLTNYGYTF. The chain joins TRBV28 to TRBJ1-2, with a possible D match to TRBD1 (5 bases). V lost 6 bases, J lost 0 bases, and 11 bases lay in between. This CDR3 has 14 residues. CDR1 is MDHEN and CDR2 is SYDVKM in the germline V gene.

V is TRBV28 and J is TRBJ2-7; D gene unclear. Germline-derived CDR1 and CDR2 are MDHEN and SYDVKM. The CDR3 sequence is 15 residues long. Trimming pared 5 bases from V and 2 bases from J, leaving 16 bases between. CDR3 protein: CASSQSRAYTYEQYF. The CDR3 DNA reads TGTGCCAGCAGTCAGTCTAGGGCTTATACCTACGAGCAGTACTTC. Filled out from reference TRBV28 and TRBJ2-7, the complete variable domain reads DVKVTQSSRYLVKRTGEKVFLECVQDMDHENMFWYRQDPGLGLRLIYFSYDVKMKEKGDIPEGYSVSREKKERFSLILESASTNQTSMYLCASSQSRAYTYEQYFGPGTRLTVT.

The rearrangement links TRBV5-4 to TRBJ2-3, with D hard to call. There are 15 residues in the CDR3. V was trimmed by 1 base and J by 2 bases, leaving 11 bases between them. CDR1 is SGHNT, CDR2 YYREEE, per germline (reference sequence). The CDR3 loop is CASSLLSFTTDTQYF. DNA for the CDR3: TGTGCCAGCAGCTTGCTAAGCTTCACCACAGATACGCAGTATTTT.

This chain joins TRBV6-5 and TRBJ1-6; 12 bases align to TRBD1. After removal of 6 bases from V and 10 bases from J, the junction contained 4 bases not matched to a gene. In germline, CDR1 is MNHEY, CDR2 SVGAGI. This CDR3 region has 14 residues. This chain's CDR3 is CASRGTGGESPLHF. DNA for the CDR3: TGTGCCAGCAGGGGGACAGGGGGCGAATCACCCCTCCACTTT.

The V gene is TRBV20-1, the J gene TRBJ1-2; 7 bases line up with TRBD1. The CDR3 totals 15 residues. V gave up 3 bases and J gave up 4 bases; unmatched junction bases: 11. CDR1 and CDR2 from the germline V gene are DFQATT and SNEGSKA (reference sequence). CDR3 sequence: CSASDAGQVSYGYTF. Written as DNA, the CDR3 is TGCAGTGCTAGTGATGCAGGACAGGTATCCTATGGCTACACCTTC.

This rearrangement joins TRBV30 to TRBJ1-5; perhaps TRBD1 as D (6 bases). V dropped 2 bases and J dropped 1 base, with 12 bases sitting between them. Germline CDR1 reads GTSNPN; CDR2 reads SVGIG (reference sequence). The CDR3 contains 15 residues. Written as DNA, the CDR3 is TGTGCCTGGAGTACCTCGGACAGAAGCAATCAGCCCCAGCATTTT. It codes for CAWSTSDRSNQPQHF.

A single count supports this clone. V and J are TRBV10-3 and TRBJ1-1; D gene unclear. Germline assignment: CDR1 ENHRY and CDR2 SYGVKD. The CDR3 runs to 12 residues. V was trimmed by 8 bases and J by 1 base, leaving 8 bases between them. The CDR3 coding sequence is TGTGCCATCCTGACCCCGAACACTGAAGCTTTCTTT. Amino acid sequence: CAILTPNTEAFF.

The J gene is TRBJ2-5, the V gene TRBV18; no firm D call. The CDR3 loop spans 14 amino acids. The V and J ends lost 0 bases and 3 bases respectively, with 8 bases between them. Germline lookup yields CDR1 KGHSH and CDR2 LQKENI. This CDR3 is CASSPPGGEETQYF. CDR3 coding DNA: TGTGCCAGCTCACCACCAGGTGGGGAAGAGACCCAGTACTTC.

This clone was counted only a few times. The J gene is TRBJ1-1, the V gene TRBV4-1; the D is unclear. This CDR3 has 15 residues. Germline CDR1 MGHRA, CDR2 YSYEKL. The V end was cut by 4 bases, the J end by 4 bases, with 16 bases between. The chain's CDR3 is CASSLSPYRGTEAFF. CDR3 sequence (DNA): TGCGCCAGCAGCCTCAGTCCCTACCGAGGCACTGAAGCTTTCTTT.

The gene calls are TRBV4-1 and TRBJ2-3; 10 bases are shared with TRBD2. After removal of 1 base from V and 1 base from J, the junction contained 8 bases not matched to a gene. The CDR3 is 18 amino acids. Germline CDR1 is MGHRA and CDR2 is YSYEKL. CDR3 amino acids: CASSQGNSGGRGTDTQYF. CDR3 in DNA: TGCGCCAGCAGCCAAGGAAATAGCGGGGGGCGGGGCACAGATACGCAGTATTTT.

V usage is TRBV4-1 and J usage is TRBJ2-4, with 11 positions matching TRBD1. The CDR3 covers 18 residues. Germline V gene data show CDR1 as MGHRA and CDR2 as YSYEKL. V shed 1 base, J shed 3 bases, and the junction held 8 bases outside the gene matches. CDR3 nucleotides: TGCGCCAGCAGCCAAGTACACGGGACAGGGGGAGGCAAAAACATTCAGTACTTC. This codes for CASSQVHGTGGGKNIQYF.

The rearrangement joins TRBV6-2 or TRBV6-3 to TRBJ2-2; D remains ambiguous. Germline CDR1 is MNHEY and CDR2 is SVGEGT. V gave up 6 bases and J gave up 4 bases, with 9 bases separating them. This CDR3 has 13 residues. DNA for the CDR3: TGTGCCAGCAGCCCCCTGGGCACCGGGGAGCTGTTTTTT. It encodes CASSPLGTGELFF.

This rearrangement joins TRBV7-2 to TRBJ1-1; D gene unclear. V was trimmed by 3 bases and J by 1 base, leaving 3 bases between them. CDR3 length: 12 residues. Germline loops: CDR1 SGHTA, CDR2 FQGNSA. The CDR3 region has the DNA TGTGCCAGCAGCTTCAGGAACACTGAAGCTTTCTTT. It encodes CASSFRNTEAFF.

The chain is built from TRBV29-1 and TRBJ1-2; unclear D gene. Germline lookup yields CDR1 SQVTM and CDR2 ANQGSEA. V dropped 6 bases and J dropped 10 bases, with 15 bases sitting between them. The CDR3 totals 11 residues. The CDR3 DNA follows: TGCAGCGTCGCCCCCATAGCGGACTACACCTTC. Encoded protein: CSVAPIADYTF.

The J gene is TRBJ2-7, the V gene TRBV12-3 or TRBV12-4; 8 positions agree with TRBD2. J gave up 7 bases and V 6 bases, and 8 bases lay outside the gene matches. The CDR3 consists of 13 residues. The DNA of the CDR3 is TGTGCCAGCAGCAAGCGGGGGTTCAATGAGCAGTACTTC. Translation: CASSKRGFNEQYF.

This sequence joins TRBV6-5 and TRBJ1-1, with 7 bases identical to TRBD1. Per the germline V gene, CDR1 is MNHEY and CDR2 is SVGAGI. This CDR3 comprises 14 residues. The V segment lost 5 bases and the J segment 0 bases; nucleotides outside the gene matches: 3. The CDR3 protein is CASSPGQMNTEAFF. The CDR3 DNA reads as TGTGCCAGCAGTCCGGGACAGATGAACACTGAAGCTTTCTTT.

CDR3 sequence (DNA): TGTGCCAGCAGGGGTGGCTATAATTCACCCCTCCACTTT. Amino acid sequence: CASRGGYNSPLHF. The chain joins TRBV27 to TRBJ1-6; D uncertain. V was trimmed by 6 bases and J by 3 bases, leaving 6 bases between them. Germline assignment: CDR1 MNHEY and CDR2 SMNVEV (reference sequence). The CDR3 contains 13 residues.

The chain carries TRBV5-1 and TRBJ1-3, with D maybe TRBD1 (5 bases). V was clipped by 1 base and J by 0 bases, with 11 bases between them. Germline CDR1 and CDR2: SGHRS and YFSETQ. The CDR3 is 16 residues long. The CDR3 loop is CASSLYGGNSGNTIYF. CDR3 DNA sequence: TGCGCCAGCAGCTTGTACGGGGGTAACTCTGGAAACACCATATATTTT.